The TCR beta chain under discussion was sequenced for a study of human T cells and chemical hapten exposure. Across the study: Patch tests put 0.01% DPC on the upper back, and the results were checked at 6 days. Mostly female patients had alopecia areata, totalis or universalis. General study findings and limits: Following DPC sensitization, TCRs present above 1 in 1000 frequency showed no change.

V gave up 4 bases and J gave up 2 bases, with 6 bases separating them. Germline CDR1 is SQVTM and CDR2 is ANQGSEA. CDR3 size: 12 residues. Each cDNA molecule in the library carried unique molecular identifiers. A single record per CDR3 protein comes from TCRdb applying MiXCR to the RACE reads. The sample has approximately 260,000 distinct CDR3 sequences; approximately 8.4% are singletons. This clonotype came up many times. What it binds is unknown. Time point in this sample: pre-sensitization, week 0. This sample's treatment: therapeutic diphenylcyclopropenone sensitization with weekly scalp DPC. Sequencing used whole blood, obtained in connection with sensitization to the hapten diphenylcyclopropenone (DPC). The TCR sequence derives from a woman between 40 and 55 years old with alopecia areata. Some clones in this sample may be carry-over from other donors' samples. The chain links TRBV29-1 to TRBJ1-5; D unclear. The CDR3 sequence: CSVGGGNQPQHF. CDR3 in DNA: TGCAGCGTTGGGGGAGGCAATCAGCCCCAGCATTTT.